The next 32 T cell receptor beta chains were all read from a single sample in a study of T cell repertoires in cytomegalovirus infection. These receptors have no known antigen. Each CDR3 protein is one row after TCRdb ran MiXCR on the reads. The table includes about 340,000 distinct CDR3 sequences, about 28% detected once. The input for sequencing was cultured PBMCs, taken from culture after CMV antigen stimulation. The receptors were sampled from a human donor in good health (CMV status not recorded). Some clones in this sample may be carry-over from other donors' samples.

This clonotype has only a few counts. The chain is built from TRBV29-1 and TRBJ1-3; D is perhaps TRBD1 (6 bases). V dropped 6 bases and J dropped 4 bases, with 16 bases sitting between them. The CDR3 contains 14 residues. The germline V gene has CDR1 SQVTM and CDR2 ANQGSEA. The CDR3 protein is CSVAGENTGNTIYF. The CDR3 DNA reads TGCAGCGTGGCAGGGGAAAATACAGGAAACACCATATATTTT. Complete variable domain (other parts from reference TRBV29-1 and TRBJ1-3): SAVISQKPSRDICQRGTSLTIQCQVDSQVTMMFWYRQQPGQSLTLIATANQGSEATYESGFVIDKFPISRPNLTFSTLTVSNMSPEDSSIYLCSVAGENTGNTIYFGEGSWLTVV.

This clonotype was seen more than once but under ten times. The chain employs TRBV10-3 and TRBJ2-7, with D possibly TRBD1 on 6 matching bases. The CDR3 sequence is 14 residues long. V was trimmed by 4 bases and J by 2 bases, leaving 12 bases between them. CDR1 and CDR2 from the germline V gene are ENHRY and SYGVKD. The CDR3 DNA reads TGTGCCATCAGTGTGGAACAGGGACCCTACGAGCAGTACTTC. Its translation is CAISVEQGPYEQYF.

V and J are TRBV7-9 and TRBJ2-7, with D possibly being TRBD2 (5 bases). V was pared by 6 bases and J by 6 bases, with 12 bases between. The germline gives CDR1 SEHNR, CDR2 FQNEAQ (reference sequence). The length of the CDR3 is 12 residues. The CDR3 region has the DNA TGTGCCAGCAGTGTTATAGGAGGCGAGCAGTACTTC. Translated: CASSVIGGEQYF.

The rearrangement uses TRBV18 and TRBJ1-1; 7 nucleotides align to TRBD1. The germline V gene has CDR1 KGHSH and CDR2 LQKENI. V shed 3 bases, J shed 0 bases, and the junction held 4 bases outside the gene matches. The CDR3 consists of 15 residues. CDR3 bases: TGTGCCAGCTCACCGGGGACAGCCCTGAACACTGAAGCTTTCTTT. Encoded protein: CASSPGTALNTEAFF.

This clonotype was observed a single time. The DNA for the CDR3 is TGCAGCGTCCAAAACGGACACCCGAACACTGAAGCTTTCTTT. This sequence encodes CSVQNGHPNTEAFF. This rearrangement joins TRBV29-1 to TRBJ1-1; possible D gene TRBD1, 5 bases. CDR3 length: 14 amino acids. Trimming stripped 6 bases from V and 1 base from J, with 15 bases between. Germline V lookup: CDR1 SQVTM, CDR2 ANQGSEA.

The chain employs TRBV28 and TRBJ1-2, with TRBD1 matching 7 bases. The CDR3 is 13 residues long. In germline, CDR1 is MDHEN, CDR2 SYDVKM. The junction had 7 bases not matched to a gene; V was cut back by 4 bases and J by 8 bases. For the CDR3, the DNA is TGTGCCAGCAGTTCCGAGACAGGGAAAGGCTACACCTTC. It codes for CASSSETGKGYTF.

The chain carries TRBV11-2 and TRBJ2-1; TRBD2 aligns across 13 bases. The length of the CDR3 is 13 residues. Germline V gene data show CDR1 as SGHAT and CDR2 as FQNNGV. Germline trimming cut 6 bases from V and 15 bases from J; bases unmatched to any gene: 8. CDR3 DNA sequence: TGTGCCAGCAGAAGACTAGCGGGGGGCCAGCCGTTCTTC. Encoded protein: CASRRLAGGQPFF.

The chain joins TRBV5-5 to TRBJ2-1; tentative D call: TRBD1 (6 bases). V shed 4 bases and J shed 3 bases, with 14 bases lying between them. There are 15 residues in the CDR3. Germline V gene data show CDR1 as SGHKS and CDR2 as YYEKEE (reference sequence). The CDR3 DNA follows: TGTGCCAGCAGCGGGGGCCTAGGCGGCTACAATGAGCAGTTCTTC. Its protein is CASSGGLGGYNEQFF.

J is TRBJ1-1 and V is TRBV30; D is uncertain. The CDR3 totals 13 residues. V dropped 4 bases and J dropped 3 bases, with 12 bases sitting between them. In germline, CDR1 is GTSNPN, CDR2 SVGIG (reference sequence). The CDR3: CAWTGQAYTEAFF. As DNA, the CDR3 is TGTGCCTGGACCGGCCAGGCCTACACTGAAGCTTTCTTT.

V usage is TRBV12-3 or TRBV12-4 and J usage is TRBJ2-1; TRBD2 might be the D (7 bases). Trimming pared 4 bases from V and 0 bases from J, leaving 13 bases between. The CDR3 is made up of 16 amino acids. CDR3 nucleotide sequence: TGTGCCAGCAGTTGGTCGGGGGGCCGCTCCTACAATGAGCAGTTCTTC. Translated, it gives CASSWSGGRSYNEQFF.

The J gene is TRBJ2-2, the V gene TRBV7-3; 13 bases are shared with TRBD2. The junction had 5 bases not matched to a gene; V was cut back by 1 base and J by 6 bases. From germline, CDR1 is SGHTA and CDR2 FQGTGA. There are 17 residues in the CDR3. The CDR3: CASSLNGLAGDAGELFF. In nucleotides, the CDR3 is TGTGCCAGCAGCTTAAACGGACTAGCGGGAGATGCCGGGGAGCTGTTTTTT.

In this sample, this clonotype turned up once. This chain joins TRBV25-1 and TRBJ2-5; D could derive from TRBD1 or TRBD2 (6 bases each). V gave up 1 base and J gave up 5 bases, with 14 bases separating them. This CDR3 spans 15 amino acids. Per the germline V gene, CDR1 is MGHDK and CDR2 is SYGVNS. This CDR3 reads CASSELSGAGETQYF. In DNA, the CDR3 is TGTGCCAGCAGTGAATTGTCGGGGGCCGGGGAGACCCAGTACTTC.

This clonotype turned up a few times. The chain uses TRBV6-1 and TRBJ2-7, with D possibly matching TRBD2 (5 bases). This CDR3 spans 13 amino acids. Trimming left V 2 bases short and J 3 bases short, with 8 bases between. Per the germline V gene, CDR1 is MNHNS and CDR2 is SASEGT. CDR3 in amino acids: CASSEQRDYEQYF. CDR3 in DNA: TGTGCCAGCAGTGAACAGAGGGACTACGAGCAGTACTTC.

This clonotype was detected a few times. In DNA, the CDR3 is TGTGCCAGCAGTACCACGAGTACTGAAGCTTTCTTT. Encoded protein: CASSTTSTEAFF. The chain joins TRBV28 to TRBJ1-1; D is undetermined. This CDR3 is built from 12 residues. V was pared by 5 bases and J by 5 bases, with 9 bases between. Germline CDR1 reads MDHEN; CDR2 reads SYDVKM.

Concerning this clonotype: Sequence at one end of the junction differs from germline and may be a read error. The gene calls are TRBV18 and TRBJ1-1; TRBD1 matches at 7 bases. Per the germline V gene, CDR1 is KGHSH and CDR2 is LQKENI. The CDR3 sequence is 13 residues long. CDR3 sequence reads: CASSGTARTEALF. CDR3 nucleotides: TGTGCCAGCTCAGGGACAGCCAGGACTGAAGCTCTCTTT. The entire variable domain, with the rest obtained from reference TRBV18 and TRBJ1-1, is as follows: NAGVMQNPRHLVRRRGQEARLRCSPMKGHSHVYWYRQLPEEGLKFMVYLQKENIIDESGMPKERFSAEFPKEGPSILRIQQVVRGDSAAYFCASSGTARTEALFGQGTRLTVV.

In this sample, this clonotype turned up many times. The CDR3: CASSRGAGVTDTQYF. The CDR3 coding sequence is TGTGCCAGCAGCCGAGGAGCGGGCGTCACAGATACGCAGTATTTT. This chain uses TRBV7-6 with TRBJ2-3; a weak D match, TRBD2 (6 bases). There are 15 residues in the CDR3. Deletions cut 5 bases from V and 2 bases from J, with 14 bases between. The V gene's germline CDR1 is SGHVS and CDR2 FNYEAQ.

This chain joins TRBV7-6 and TRBJ2-5; D is perhaps TRBD1 (6 bases). The CDR3 is 13 residues long. V lost 5 bases to trimming and J lost 5 bases, with 12 bases between them. Germline values: CDR1 SGHVS, CDR2 FNYEAQ. The CDR3 DNA reads TGTGCCAGCAGCCCCGACAGGTCCGAGACCCAGTACTTC. This codes for CASSPDRSETQYF.

This chain uses TRBV12-3 or TRBV12-4 with TRBJ2-3; 7 bases map to TRBD2. The CDR3 has 12 residues. The junction had 7 bases not matched to a gene; V was cut back by 7 bases and J by 9 bases. The CDR3 region has the DNA TGTGCCAGCACCCCCTTGGGGGGGACGCAGTATTTT. This encodes CASTPLGGTQYF.

For the CDR3, the DNA is TGCAGTGCTAGATTGGACAGGGGTAACTATGGCTACACCTTC. This codes for CSARLDRGNYGYTF. The V call is TRBV20-1, the J call TRBJ1-2, with 9 bases lining up with TRBD1. Looked up from germline, CDR1 is DFQATT and CDR2 is SNEGSKA (reference sequence). After removal of 2 bases from V and 1 base from J, the junction contained 2 bases not matched to a gene. CDR3 length equals 14 residues.

The rearrangement joins TRBV13 to TRBJ1-1; maybe TRBD1 (5 bases). This CDR3 region has 13 residues. Trimming removed 3 bases at V and 4 bases at J, with 9 bases between. Per germline, CDR1 PRHDT and CDR2 FYEKMQ (reference sequence). The CDR3 bases are TGTGCCAGCAGCTTTGGGAGGGGCACTGAAGCTTTCTTT. Translation: CASSFGRGTEAFF.

The genes are TRBV28 and TRBJ1-1; a weak D match, TRBD1 (6 bases). V was clipped by 6 bases and J by 7 bases, with 12 bases between them. The CDR3 has 12 residues. The germline V gene has CDR1 MDHEN and CDR2 SYDVKM. The CDR3 sequence is CASSEGGIEAFF. As DNA, the CDR3 is TGTGCCAGCAGCGAGGGGGGGATTGAAGCTTTCTTT.

CDR3 region: CASSLAGGGNSPLHF. In DNA, the CDR3 is TGTGCCAGCAGCTTGGCCGGAGGGGGTAATTCACCCCTCCACTTT. The V call is TRBV5-5, the J call TRBJ1-6, with D perhaps matching TRBD1 (6 bases). The CDR3 is made up of 15 amino acids. CDR1 is SGHKS, CDR2 YYEKEE, per germline (reference sequence). Trimming pared 0 bases from V and 6 bases from J, leaving 10 bases between.

The V gene is TRBV25-1, the J gene TRBJ1-1; the match to TRBD1 covers 10 bases. CDR1 and CDR2 (germline): MGHDK, SYGVNS. CDR3 size: 14 residues. Losses at the gene ends were 7 bases for V and 6 bases for J; bases not matched to a gene: 8. In DNA form, the CDR3 reads TGTGCCAGCACCCGACAGGGGGCAGGGGCTGAAGCTTTCTTT. Residues: CASTRQGAGAEAFF.

J is TRBJ1-5 and V is TRBV29-1; D uncertain. The CDR3 consists of 13 residues. Trimming cost V 4 bases and J 4 bases, with 11 bases left between them. Germline V gene sequence: CDR1 SQVTM, CDR2 ANQGSEA. CDR3 in DNA: TGCAGCGTTGCCCCAGGAGCAAATCAGCCCCAGCATTTT. Its protein product is CSVAPGANQPQHF.

This clonotype was picked up many times. CDR3 region: CASSGDSSTDTQYF. Here the CDR3 DNA reads TGTGCCAGTAGTGGGGACAGTAGCACAGATACGCAGTATTTT. This chain links TRBV19 with TRBJ2-3; 7 nucleotides line up with TRBD1. The trim removed 5 bases at V and 0 bases at J, leaving 2 bases unmatched. The CDR3 has 14 amino acids. CDR1 is LNHDA and CDR2 is SQIVND in the germline V gene (reference sequence). Together with reference TRBV19 and TRBJ2-3, the CDR3 gives the full variable domain: DGGITQSPKYLFRKEGQNVTLSCEQNLNHDAMYWYRQDPGQGLRLIYYSQIVNDFQKGDIAEGYSVSREKKESFPLTVTSAQKNPTAFYLCASSGDSSTDTQYFGPGTRLTVL.

This clonotype was counted between two and nine times. The chain links TRBV19 to TRBJ1-1, with 7 bases matching TRBD1. This CDR3 spans 15 amino acids. Trimming took 5 bases from V and 3 from J; bases not matched to a gene: 9. Per the germline V gene, CDR1 is LNHDA and CDR2 is SQIVND (reference sequence). The chain's CDR3 is CASSLVQGRYTEAFF. DNA for the CDR3: TGTGCCAGTAGTCTCGTACAGGGGCGATACACTGAAGCTTTCTTT.

V is TRBV27 and J is TRBJ2-2; D not certain. This CDR3 has 15 amino acids. The V end lost 1 base, the J end lost 1 base, and 7 bases lay between the germline ends. The germline V gene has CDR1 MNHEY and CDR2 SMNVEV (reference sequence). CDR3 sequence reads: CASSLWAENTGELFF. CDR3 bases: TGTGCCAGCAGTTTATGGGCGGAGAACACCGGGGAGCTGTTTTTT.

In DNA, the CDR3 is TGTGCCAGCAGCTACCGGACAGGGGGCGGTAATTCACCCCTCCACTTT. Translating it yields CASSYRTGGGNSPLHF. This chain connects TRBV11-2 to TRBJ1-6; 11 bases map to TRBD1. Trimming at V came to 4 bases and at J to 6 bases, leaving 5 bases not matched to a gene. The germline CDR1 and CDR2 sequences are SGHAT and FQNNGV. This CDR3 is 16 amino acids long.

V is TRBV20-1 and J is TRBJ1-2, with a possible D match to TRBD1 (5 bases). Germline-derived CDR1 and CDR2 are DFQATT and SNEGSKA (reference sequence). V was cut by 3 bases and J by 4 bases, with 12 bases left in between. The CDR3 is made up of 13 amino acids. CDR3 sequence: CSARARDGYGYTF. For the CDR3, the DNA is TGCAGTGCTAGGGCCCGGGACGGCTATGGCTACACCTTC.

This clonotype was recorded at least ten times. The chain has TRBV12-3 or TRBV12-4 and TRBJ1-1; D gene unclear. The CDR3 spans 13 residues. Trimming shortened V by 5 bases and J by 3 bases, and 10 bases separated the two germline ends. As DNA, the CDR3 is TGTGCCAGCAGTCTTCAGGCCTACACTGAAGCTTTCTTT. Encoded protein: CASSLQAYTEAFF.

The chain joins TRBV6-5 to TRBJ2-3; D ambiguous. V lost 2 bases and J lost 0, with 6 bases in between. This CDR3 is 14 amino acids long. Germline V gene lookup returns CDR1 MNHEY and CDR2 SVGAGI. CDR3 in DNA: TGTGCCAGCAGTTACGGGCAGAGCACAGATACGCAGTATTTT. It is translated as CASSYGQSTDTQYF.

The rearrangement joins TRBV14 to TRBJ2-7; 9 bases align to TRBD1. The CDR3 runs 15 residues. Germline V gene sequence: CDR1 SGHDN, CDR2 FVKESK. The V segment lost 6 bases and the J segment 7 bases; nucleotides outside the gene matches: 13. The CDR3 spells CASRLTGTGPNEQYF. In DNA form, the CDR3 reads TGTGCCAGCAGGTTAACCGGGACAGGGCCGAATGAGCAGTACTTC.